This T cell receptor beta chain was obtained from a study of TIL therapy for anti-PD-1-resistant metastatic lung cancer (dated by TCRdb to about 2021). Some background on the complete study: Tumors were harvested prior to any PD-1/PD-L1 blockade, after which nivolumab was administered to patients, and lymphodepletion, expanded TIL infusion and IL-2 were given to patients who progressed. Among the enrolled patients, the median age was nearly 55 years (range 38-75), and the median tumor PD-L1 proportion score was under 6.5%. Most of the cohort had lung adenocarcinoma, a handful of tumors were EGFR-mutant and two were ALK-rearranged, and half of the patients were current or former smokers. A median non-synonymous tumor mutation burden of approximately 1.4 mutations per megabase was determined across the cohort by whole-exome sequencing. T cell receptor beta sequencing of tumor and peripheral blood served to follow clonotypes across the tumor, the expanded TIL product, and serial blood samples.

TCR beta CDR3 regions were amplified from genomic DNA by bias-controlled multiplex PCR with the immunoSEQ v3 hsTCRB kit. An Illumina NextSeq 500 was used to sequence the TCR libraries, reaching approximately 2 million read pairs at survey level or about 5-6.5 million at deep level. The source study handled its data this way. V, D and J genes were assigned, non-productive sequences were removed, and clonality was reported by immunoSEQ Analyzer software. Repertoires were compared by productive Simpson clonality and by the Morisita overlap index of productive TRB rearrangements between infused TIL and blood. Absolute clonotype counts in blood were estimated as lymphocyte count times CD3+ fraction times the clone's productive frequency. TCRdb's version of the immuneACCESS table is confined to in-frame rearrangements and falls short of the full clone set. An unresolved V gene accounts for under half of the shortfall where checked; the remainder is of unknown origin. V and J calls plus clone size are reproduced from that table; the DNA served to infer D and trimming. Across this sample there are approximately 50,000 clones, with 70% to 80% seen only once. Clones ranked in the top ten supply roughly 16% of the sample.

For this clone: What this receptor recognizes is not known. No clone much larger than this one lies a single base away; base qualities are absent.

Study-wide findings and limitations: Generalizability was limited because the cohort was highly selected, with more treatment-naive, never-smoker and oncogene-addicted patients included than is typical. The study protocol defined all tumor marker inferences as exploratory. The baseline peripheral repertoire was partially replaced by infused TIL clonotypes, which then decayed over months, and persistence showed no apparent association with response.

Counted from cysteine to phenylalanine, this CDR3 has 13 amino acids. Solely the CDR3 DNA is kept, with 39 bases framed from the first base. V is clipped by 4 bases and J by 7 bases, and the sequence between their germline boundaries is 14 bases long. Looking up the germline V gene yields CDR1 SGHRS and CDR2 YFSETQ. The label giving this sample's time point can be read as: pre-treatment sample, taken before nivolumab and TIL therapy. Adults with stage 4 NSCLC were enrolled from late 2017 to early 2020 in a dual-center phase I trial. The samples were obtained from a phase I trial that was single-arm and open-label and tested tumor-infiltrating lymphocyte therapy combined with nivolumab in advanced non-small cell lung cancer. Blood mononuclear cells were isolated from EDTA tubes by Ficoll gradient and were snap-frozen as pellets, and DNA was extracted with a Qiagen mini-prep kit.

The sample consisted of blood, taken at baseline. This chain is built from TRBV5-1 and TRBJ1-1; the D gene lacks a confident call. The receptor was isolated from a man between 65 and 85 years old with non-small cell lung cancer. The base sequence is TGCGCCAGCAGCACAAGAATAGACAATGAAGCTTTCTTT. It encodes CASSTRIDNEAFF.